Listed below are T cell receptor beta chains from one sample, sequenced in a study of OX40 agonist ivuxolimab in advanced cancers. Here immunoSEQ multiplex PCR was the method, and the copy in TCRdb shows in-frame clones only, minus some. The sample comprises around 39,000 clones, 82% of which are singletons, and around 1.8% rests with the top ten. Material: CD4+ or CD8+ T cells sorted from blood, obtained in a trial of the OX40 agonist ivuxolimab. Every receptor here comes from an adult with an advanced solid tumor such as melanoma, head and neck, liver or kidney cancer. Both conserved end residues are part of each CDR3. The D gene is left open where the match is weak. Clone size, where shown, is once, few, many, or a class for clones that have expanded.

TRBV5-1	TRBJ2-7	-	TRBD1	CASSSTGTGQFEQYF	TGCGCCAGCAGCTCAACCGGGACAGGACAGTTCGAGCAGTACTTC
TRBV30	TRBJ1-4	few	-	CAWSVQGEKLFF	TGTGCCTGGAGTGTACAGGGTGAAAAACTGTTTTTT
TRBV30	TRBJ1-5	-	-	CAWSHIPLGKGSNQPQHF	TGTGCCTGGAGTCATATACCCCTTGGGAAGGGCAGCAATCAGCCCCAGCATTTT
TRBV2	TRBJ2-4	-	-	CASSEPGQSKNIQYF	TGTGCCAGCAGTGAACCAGGACAATCTAAAAACATTCAGTACTTC
TRBV18	TRBJ1-2	once	-	CASSIADRSYGYTF	TGTGCCAGCTCAATCGCTGATAGGAGCTATGGCTACACCTTC
TRBV18	TRBJ1-1	-	-	CASSPIQGRDTEAFF	TGTGCCAGCTCACCTATTCAGGGCCGGGATACTGAAGCTTTCTTT
TRBV9	TRBJ1-1	few	-	CASSVAGTAAVAFF	TGTGCCAGCAGCGTAGCTGGGACGGCAGCCGTGGCTTTCTTT
TRBV12-5	TRBJ2-7	once	-	CASSIGRAYEQYF	TGTGCTAGTTCAATCGGGAGAGCCTACGAGCAGTACTTC
TRBV7-8	TRBJ2-3	-	-	CASSLARHTDTQYF	TGTGCCAGCAGCTTAGCGAGGCACACAGATACGCAGTATTTT
TRBV7-2	TRBJ2-1	-	TRBD2	CASSFVAGGTYNEQFF	TGTGCCAGCAGCTTTGTAGCGGGGGGTACCTACAATGAGCAGTTCTTC
TRBV7-2	TRBJ2-3	-	TRBD2	CASTSTSGGTDTQYF	TGTGCCAGCACCTCTACTAGCGGGGGAACAGATACGCAGTATTTT
TRBV6-6	TRBJ2-2	-	-	CASSPGAGELFF	TGTGCCAGCAGTCCGGGAGCCGGGGAGCTGTTTTTT
TRBV5-5	TRBJ1-3	-	-	CASSWGVGGNTIYF	TGTGCCAGCAGCTGGGGGGTAGGAGGAAACACCATATATTTT
TRBV11-2	TRBJ2-1	-	-	CASSGKLSSYNEQFF	TGTGCCAGCAGCGGCAAGCTGAGCTCCTACAATGAGCAGTTCTTC
TRBV7-8	TRBJ2-7	-	-	CASSAGAAQYF	TGTGCCAGCAGCGCTGGGGCAGCGCAGTACTTC
TRBV19	TRBJ1-6	-	TRBD1	CASSSSGTGNSPLHF	TGTGCCAGTAGCTCCTCTGGGACAGGGAATTCACCCCTCCACTTT
TRBV2	TRBJ2-5	-	-	CASSDPGETQYF	TGTGCCAGCAGTGACCCGGGGGAGACCCAGTACTTC
TRBV30	TRBJ1-2	-	-	CAWTEIYGYTF	TGTGCCTGGACAGAGATCTATGGCTACACCTTC
TRBV13	TRBJ2-3	once	TRBD1	CASSGHGTGVTLWTDTQYF	TGTGCCAGCAGCGGACACGGGACAGGGGTAACACTATGGACAGATACGCAGTATTTT
TRBV15	TRBJ1-5	-	-	CATSREGTIDSNQPQHF	TGTGCCACCAGCAGAGAAGGGACAATTGATAGCAATCAGCCCCAGCATTTT
TRBV6-5	TRBJ1-3	-	-	CATLDSSGNTIYF	TGTGCCACCCTTGACAGCTCTGGAAACACCATATATTTT
TRBV11-2	TRBJ2-1	-	TRBD2	CASSLVVAGDNEQFF	TGTGCCAGCAGCTTAGTGGTAGCGGGGGACAATGAGCAGTTCTTC
TRBV4-3	TRBJ1-5	-	-	CASSQDKGQPQHF	TGCGCCAGCAGCCAAGATAAGGGGCAGCCCCAGCATTTT
TRBV29-1	TRBJ1-4	-	TRBD1	CSVIWDRSNEKLFF	TGCAGCGTGATATGGGACAGAAGCAATGAAAAACTGTTTTTT
TRBV2	TRBJ1-5	-	-	CASNGNRGNQPQHF	TGTGCCAGCAATGGGAATAGAGGCAATCAGCCCCAGCATTTT
TRBV18	TRBJ1-1	few	-	CASSPRSRDTEAFF	TGTGCCAGCTCACCACGTTCCAGGGACACTGAAGCTTTCTTT
TRBV7-3	TRBJ2-7	-	-	CASSLVGYAEQYF	TGTGCCAGCAGCTTAGTGGGGTACGCCGAGCAGTACTTC
TRBV6-1	TRBJ2-2	once	-	CASSEKYSLFF	TGTGCCAGCAGTGAAAAGTACAGCCTGTTTTTT
TRBV7-8	TRBJ1-5	-	TRBD1	CASSLRTGISNQPQHF	TGTGCCAGCAGCTTAAGGACAGGGATTAGCAATCAGCCCCAGCATTTT
TRBV5-5	TRBJ2-2	-	TRBD2	CASSLALRGFNGELFF	TGTGCCAGCAGCTTGGCCCTGCGGGGGTTTAACGGGGAGCTGTTTTTT
TRBV5-1	TRBJ2-1	once	-	CASSLVWIGDEQFF	TGCGCCAGCAGCTTGGTATGGATCGGCGATGAGCAGTTCTTC
TRBV5-5	TRBJ2-5	-	TRBD2	CASSLGLAGVRETQYF	TGTGCCAGCAGCTTGGGTCTAGCGGGGGTCCGGGAGACCCAGTACTTC
TRBV7-2	TRBJ1-2	-	-	CASSPTPGRAGYTF	TGTGCCAGCAGCCCAACCCCAGGGAGGGCTGGCTACACCTTC
TRBV5-1	TRBJ1-6	-	-	CASSRTGISSPLHF	TGCGCCAGCAGCCGTACAGGGATAAGTTCACCCCTCCACTTT
TRBV11-2	TRBJ1-2	-	-	CASKAGGRANYGYTF	TGTGCCTCAAAGGCGGGGGGGCGAGCTAACTATGGCTACACCTTC
TRBV19	TRBJ1-1	-	-	CASSPLTGLNTEAFF	TGTGCCAGTAGTCCTCTCACAGGGCTAAACACTGAAGCTTTCTTT
TRBV6-6	TRBJ1-4	-	TRBD1	CASSPSGQGVGEKLFF	TGTGCCAGCAGTCCTTCGGGACAGGGGGTCGGGGAAAAACTGTTTTTT
TRBV15	TRBJ2-1	-	TRBD2	CASRLGGPYNEQFF	TGTGCCTCGCGGTTGGGAGGGCCCTACAATGAGCAGTTCTTC
TRBV11-3	TRBJ1-6	few	-	CASSLALDSPLHF	TGTGCCAGCAGCTTAGCCCTGGATTCACCCCTCCACTTT
TRBV7-9	TRBJ2-3	-	TRBD1	CASSHGQGTDTQYF	TGTGCCAGCAGTCATGGACAGGGCACAGATACGCAGTATTTT
TRBV18	TRBJ1-1	-	TRBD1	CASSPGTAANTEAFF	TGTGCCAGCTCACCCGGGACAGCAGCCAACACTGAAGCTTTCTTT
TRBV6-1	TRBJ2-1	-	TRBD1	CASSNPGQGFF	TGTGCCAGCAGTAACCCGGGACAGGGGTTCTTC
TRBV5-1	TRBJ2-1	once	-	CASSSGLQGYNEQFF	TGCGCCAGCAGCTCCGGTCTACAGGGATACAATGAGCAGTTCTTC